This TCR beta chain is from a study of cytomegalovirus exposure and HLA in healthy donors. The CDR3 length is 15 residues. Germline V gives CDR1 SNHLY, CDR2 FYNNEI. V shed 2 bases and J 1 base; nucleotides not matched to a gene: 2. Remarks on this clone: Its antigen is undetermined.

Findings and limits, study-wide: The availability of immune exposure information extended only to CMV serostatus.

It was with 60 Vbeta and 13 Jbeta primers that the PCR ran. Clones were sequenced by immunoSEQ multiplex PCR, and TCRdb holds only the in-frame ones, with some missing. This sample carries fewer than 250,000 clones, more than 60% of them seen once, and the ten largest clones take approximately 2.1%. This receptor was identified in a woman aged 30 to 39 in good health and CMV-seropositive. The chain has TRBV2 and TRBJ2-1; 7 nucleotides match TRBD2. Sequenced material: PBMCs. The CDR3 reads CASSEWGGSYNEQFF. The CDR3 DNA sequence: TGTGCCAGCAGTGAATGGGGGGGGTCCTACAATGAGCAGTTCTTC.